This T cell receptor (beta chain) was sequenced during a study of blood T cell repertoires in COVID-19. Sequencing was performed with immunoSEQ multiplex PCR; in TCRdb, only in-frame clones are kept and a portion is missing. This table has some 150,000 clones, around 76% appearing once. CDR3 length equals 16 residues. J lost 3 bases, V lost 7 bases, and 8 bases had no gene match. The receptor comes from a man aged 55-75 years with acute or convalescent COVID-19. Input material: peripheral blood. The V and J genes are TRBV5-3 and TRBJ2-1; 12 nucleotides agree with TRBD2. TRBV5-3 is annotated as an ORF whose role is uncertain. The CDR3 protein is CARGASGRAGYNEQFF. The CDR3 nucleotides read TGTGCCAGAGGGGCTAGCGGGAGGGCGGGCTACAATGAGCAGTTCTTC.